The rows below give T cell receptor beta chains drawn from one sample of a study of T cell changes during pregnancy in multiple sclerosis. The protocol was immunoSEQ multiplex PCR, while the TCRdb copy is restricted to in-frame clones and leaves out a portion. The top ten hold approximately 3% of the sample, which has tens of thousands of clones, approximately 92% seen once. The input for sequencing was CD8+ T cells from peripheral blood mononuclear cells, taken in the third trimester of pregnancy. These receptors all come from a female donor in good health, enrolled as a control in a pregnancy study. Both conserved end residues are part of each CDR3. The order of the fields is clone size, J gene, V gene, D gene, CDR3 DNA, CDR3 protein. A D gene is named only where the DNA matches it firmly. Part of the rows lack a size; the others show once, few, many or a class for expanded clones.

NA	TRBJ1-6	TRBV18	NA	TGTGCCAGCCTAGTTACAGGGATGGAATCACCCCTCCACTTT	CASLVTGMESPLHF
NA	TRBJ2-1	TRBV27	NA	TGTGCCAGCAGTGGGGGACTCTCCTACAATGAGCAGTTCTTC	CASSGGLSYNEQFF
NA	TRBJ2-1	TRBV27	NA	TGTGCCAGCAGTTCGACGGACAGTGGTGAGCAGTTCTTC	CASSSTDSGEQFF
once	TRBJ1-6	TRBV5-6	NA	TGTGCCAGCAGCTTGTTGCAGGAACTTAATTCACCCCTCCACTTT	CASSLLQELNSPLHF
NA	TRBJ2-7	TRBV6-1	TRBD1	TGTGCCAGCAGTGAAGCGCTCAGGACAGGGAGCTCCTACGAGCAGTACTTC	CASSEALRTGSSYEQYF
NA	TRBJ2-5	TRBV5-1	TRBD1	TGCGCCAGCAGCTTAGGGACAGGGGGAGGCGAGACCCAGTACTTC	CASSLGTGGGETQYF
NA	TRBJ1-2	TRBV6-6	TRBD1	TGTGCCAGCACGAACTATCACGGACAGGGGGGAGGCTACACCTTC	CASTNYHGQGGGYTF
few	TRBJ1-1	TRBV7-3	NA	TGTGCCAGCAGCTTATTAGGTGGAGGCACTGAAGCTTTCTTT	CASSLLGGGTEAFF
NA	TRBJ2-1	TRBV9	TRBD1	TGTGCCAGTGCCCCAGGGGGTGGCCCTCAGGGGCAGTTCTTC	CASAPGGGPQGQFF
medium-sized	TRBJ1-1	TRBV29-1	NA	TGCAGCGTTGTTAGGGGTCTCACTGAAGCTTTCTTT	CSVVRGLTEAFF
medium-sized	TRBJ2-3	TRBV4-2	TRBD2	TGTGCCAGCAGCCAAGAGATCGCTAGCGGTCCTAGGCATACGCAGTATTTT	CASSQEIASGPRHTQYF
few	TRBJ1-5	TRBV4-3	NA	TGCGCCAGCAGCCAAGTCGTGGGACATACTCCGCATTTT	CASSQVVGHTPHF
NA	TRBJ2-3	TRBV30	NA	TGTGCCTGGAGTGTACCCAGGGAAGGGACAGATACGCAGTATTTT	CAWSVPREGTDTQYF
NA	TRBJ1-1	TRBV27	NA	TGTGCCAGCAGTTCCCCCCCGGGAGCTGAAGCTTTCTTT	CASSSPPGAEAFF
NA	TRBJ2-3	TRBV9	NA	TGTGCCAGCAGCGTAATGGAGGGGGGGTACACAGATACGCAGTATTTT	CASSVMEGGYTDTQYF
NA	TRBJ2-5	TRBV4-3	TRBD1	TGCGCCAGCAGCCAAGAAACATCCAGGGGGCGCGGCGCCCAGTACTTC	CASSQETSRGRGAQYF
NA	TRBJ2-6	TRBV4-3	TRBD1	TGCGCCAGCAGCCAAGACGGCCCGGGACAGGGCTTCTCTGGGGCCAACGTCCTGACTTTC	CASSQDGPGQGFSGANVLTF
NA	TRBJ2-3	TRBV13	TRBD2	TGTGCCAGCAGCCCGGGACTAGCGGGTACTAGCACAGATACGCAGTATTTT	CASSPGLAGTSTDTQYF
NA	TRBJ1-4	TRBV5-4	NA	TGTGCCAGCAGCCCTTCAACCGGTGAAAAACTGTTTTTT	CASSPSTGEKLFF
NA	TRBJ2-3	TRBV4-3	NA	TGCGCCAGCAGCCAAGATACGAGTCCCACAGATACGCAGTATTTT	CASSQDTSPTDTQYF
NA	TRBJ2-6	TRBV29-1	TRBD1	TGCAGCGTTGAATCTGATGGACAGGGCGGCTCTGGGGCCAACGTCCTGACTTTC	CSVESDGQGGSGANVLTF
NA	TRBJ2-7	TRBV2	NA	TGTGCCAGCAGGGAGGAGGGTAACGAGCAGTACTTC	CASREEGNEQYF
NA	TRBJ2-2	TRBV5-1	TRBD1	TGCGCCAGCAGCTTGGTTGGGACAGGAGGTACCGGGGAGCTGTTTTTT	CASSLVGTGGTGELFF
NA	TRBJ2-2	TRBV19	NA	TGTGCCAGTAGGGACAGACCCGTCGGGACCGGGGAGCTGTTTTTT	CASRDRPVGTGELFF
NA	TRBJ2-5	TRBV5-6	NA	TGTGCCAGCAGCTTCGTGCAAGCCCAAGAGACCCAGTACTTC	CASSFVQAQETQYF
once	TRBJ1-1	TRBV29-1	NA	TGCAGCGTTGCCGGAGACAGGTTGAACACTGAAGCTTTCTTT	CSVAGDRLNTEAFF
NA	TRBJ2-7	TRBV14	NA	TGTGCCAGCAGCCAAGGAGGGGGAAGCTCCTACGAGCAGTACTTC	CASSQGGGSSYEQYF
NA	TRBJ2-7	TRBV5-1	TRBD2	TGCGCCAGCAGCTTGGCCGAGCGGGGCACCTACGAGCAGTACTTC	CASSLAERGTYEQYF
NA	TRBJ1-5	TRBV4-3	NA	TGCGCCAGCAGCCAGGGTACAGGGTTCAATCAGCCCCAGCATTTT	CASSQGTGFNQPQHF
NA	TRBJ2-7	TRBV27	TRBD1	TGTGCCAGCAGGTTTGGGACAGGGCTGTACTTC	CASRFGTGLYF
NA	TRBJ1-1	TRBV11-2	NA	TGTGCCAGCAGCTCCCAAACAGGTAACACTGAAGCTTTCTTT	CASSSQTGNTEAFF
NA	TRBJ1-2	TRBV11-1	NA	TGTGCCAGCAGCTCTCAGGACAACGACTATGGCTACACCTTC	CASSSQDNDYGYTF
NA	TRBJ1-6	TRBV19	NA	TGTGCCAGTAGTGTCGACGGGGAGAGTTACTATAATTCACCCCTCCACTTT	CASSVDGESYYNSPLHF
NA	TRBJ2-3	TRBV6-5	TRBD2	TGTGCCAGCAGTATAAGCGGGGGGTCAGGAGATACGCAGTATTTT	CASSISGGSGDTQYF
NA	TRBJ2-1	TRBV30	TRBD2	TGTGCCTGGAGTGGGCCCGGGGAGCGGGGATACAATGAGCAGTTCTTC	CAWSGPGERGYNEQFF
few	TRBJ1-1	TRBV9	NA	TGTGCCAGCAGCGCCAGGGTAACGAACACTGAAGCTTTCTTT	CASSARVTNTEAFF
once	TRBJ2-3	TRBV9	TRBD1	TGTGCCAGCAGCGCCTGGGGACAGGGGGATATCACAGATACGCAGTATTTT	CASSAWGQGDITDTQYF
NA	TRBJ1-3	TRBV4-2	TRBD1	TGTGCCAGCAGCCAAGCTCTCCGGGACAGTGGAAACACCATATATTTT	CASSQALRDSGNTIYF
NA	TRBJ2-7	TRBV25-1	TRBD1	TGTGCCAGCAGAAGTAGGGACAGAGCCTACGAGCAGTACTTC	CASRSRDRAYEQYF
NA	TRBJ2-3	TRBV5-1	TRBD2	TGCGCCAGCAGCTTGGAACTAGCGGGGGGGCACAGCACAGATACGCAGTATTTT	CASSLELAGGHSTDTQYF
NA	TRBJ2-7	TRBV27	NA	TGTGCCAGCAGTCTGGGGCCACGGTACGAGCAGTACTTC	CASSLGPRYEQYF
NA	TRBJ1-2	TRBV5-6	NA	TGTGCCAGCAGCTTGGTTAGGACAGCTAACTATGGCTACACCTTC	CASSLVRTANYGYTF
NA	TRBJ2-1	TRBV25-1	NA	TGTGCCAGCAGTGATCAGGGCCCCAGGAACAATGAGCAGTTCTTC	CASSDQGPRNNEQFF
NA	TRBJ1-2	TRBV2	NA	TGTGCCAGCAGTGAAGGGACAGTCCTCTATGGCTACACCTTC	CASSEGTVLYGYTF
NA	TRBJ2-1	TRBV6-5	NA	TGTGCCAGCCATAATCCCCCCGGGGAGCAGTTCTTC	CASHNPPGEQFF
NA	TRBJ2-7	TRBV7-2	NA	TGTGCCAGCAGCTTGGGTGGTGGGCTCCCCTCCTACGAGCAGTACTTC	CASSLGGGLPSYEQYF
NA	TRBJ2-3	TRBV11-2	NA	TGTGCCAGCAGCTTAGGAGGGAGTGGCTACGCGCAGTATTTT	CASSLGGSGYAQYF
few	TRBJ1-5	TRBV27	NA	TGTGCCAGCAGTTTATCGTATAGCAATCAGCCCCAGCATTTT	CASSLSYSNQPQHF
NA	TRBJ2-7	TRBV18	NA	TGTGCCAGCTCACCAGAGGCAGGGGCGGGCTACGAGCAGTACTTC	CASSPEAGAGYEQYF
NA	TRBJ2-6	TRBV13	TRBD1	TGTGCCAGCAGCCCCGCCGGGACAGGTCTTCTCTCTGGGGCCAACGTCCTGACTTTC	CASSPAGTGLLSGANVLTF
once	TRBJ1-5	TRBV19	TRBD1	TGTGCCAGCACTCCCGGGACAGGGGTTCAGCCCCAGCATTTT	CASTPGTGVQPQHF
NA	TRBJ2-7	TRBV7-9	TRBD1	TGTGCCAGCAGCTTTGGACAGGGGTACGAGCAGTACTTC	CASSFGQGYEQYF
NA	TRBJ2-7	TRBV5-4	TRBD2	TGTGCCAGCAGCTTCGCTAGCGGGGGGACCTACGAGCAGTACTTC	CASSFASGGTYEQYF
NA	TRBJ2-5	TRBV5-6	TRBD1	TGTGCCAGCAGCTCAGGGACAGGGTCCGGGACCCAGTACTTC	CASSSGTGSGTQYF
NA	TRBJ2-7	TRBV6-5	TRBD1	TGTGCCAGCAGTTCTACCGGGACAGCGATCTACGAGCAGTACTTC	CASSSTGTAIYEQYF
NA	TRBJ1-6	TRBV7-6	TRBD1	TGTGCCAGCAGCTTGCGCCGGGACAGGGGACAGAATTCACCCCTCCACTTT	CASSLRRDRGQNSPLHF
NA	TRBJ1-1	TRBV9	NA	TGTGCCAGCAGCGGGGAAACAGGAATTGAAGCTTTCTTT	CASSGETGIEAFF